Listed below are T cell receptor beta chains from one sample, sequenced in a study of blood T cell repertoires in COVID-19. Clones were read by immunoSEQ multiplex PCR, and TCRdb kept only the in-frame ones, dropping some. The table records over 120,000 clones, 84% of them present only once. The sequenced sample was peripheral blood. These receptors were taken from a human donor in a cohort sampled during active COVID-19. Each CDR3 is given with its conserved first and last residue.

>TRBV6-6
CASSILAGSTDTQYF
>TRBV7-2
CASSLAGGGVSGANVLTF
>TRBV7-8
CASSSGQAYSNQPQHF
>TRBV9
CASTLGPSLGDTQYF
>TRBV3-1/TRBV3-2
CASSPNGGLGDIQYF
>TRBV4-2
CASSLRLAGGLNTGELFF
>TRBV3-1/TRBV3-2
CASSQEGTSGPSYNEQFF
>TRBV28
CASSLEHTGPQHF
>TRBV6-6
CASRRLQGDNQPQHF
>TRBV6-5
CASSQGNYGYTF
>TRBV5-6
CASSLAPGEEQFF
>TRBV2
CASSELLGGIDEQFF
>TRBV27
CASSSFTGATEAFF
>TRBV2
CASSEGQGEAGVYGYTF
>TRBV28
CATSEPGGTEAFF
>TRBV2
CASSGTEQETQYF
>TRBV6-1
CASSGLKGQRVEKLFF
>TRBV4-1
CASSQEGAQPDYGYTF
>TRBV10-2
CASSDGLDRGTGELFF
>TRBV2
CASSDLGQGLPYGYTF
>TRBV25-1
CASSEWGQASYNEQFF
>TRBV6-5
CASSPSGGFQPQHF
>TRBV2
CASINTFGTTGNTIYF
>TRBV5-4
CASSPGGTGLAYEQYF